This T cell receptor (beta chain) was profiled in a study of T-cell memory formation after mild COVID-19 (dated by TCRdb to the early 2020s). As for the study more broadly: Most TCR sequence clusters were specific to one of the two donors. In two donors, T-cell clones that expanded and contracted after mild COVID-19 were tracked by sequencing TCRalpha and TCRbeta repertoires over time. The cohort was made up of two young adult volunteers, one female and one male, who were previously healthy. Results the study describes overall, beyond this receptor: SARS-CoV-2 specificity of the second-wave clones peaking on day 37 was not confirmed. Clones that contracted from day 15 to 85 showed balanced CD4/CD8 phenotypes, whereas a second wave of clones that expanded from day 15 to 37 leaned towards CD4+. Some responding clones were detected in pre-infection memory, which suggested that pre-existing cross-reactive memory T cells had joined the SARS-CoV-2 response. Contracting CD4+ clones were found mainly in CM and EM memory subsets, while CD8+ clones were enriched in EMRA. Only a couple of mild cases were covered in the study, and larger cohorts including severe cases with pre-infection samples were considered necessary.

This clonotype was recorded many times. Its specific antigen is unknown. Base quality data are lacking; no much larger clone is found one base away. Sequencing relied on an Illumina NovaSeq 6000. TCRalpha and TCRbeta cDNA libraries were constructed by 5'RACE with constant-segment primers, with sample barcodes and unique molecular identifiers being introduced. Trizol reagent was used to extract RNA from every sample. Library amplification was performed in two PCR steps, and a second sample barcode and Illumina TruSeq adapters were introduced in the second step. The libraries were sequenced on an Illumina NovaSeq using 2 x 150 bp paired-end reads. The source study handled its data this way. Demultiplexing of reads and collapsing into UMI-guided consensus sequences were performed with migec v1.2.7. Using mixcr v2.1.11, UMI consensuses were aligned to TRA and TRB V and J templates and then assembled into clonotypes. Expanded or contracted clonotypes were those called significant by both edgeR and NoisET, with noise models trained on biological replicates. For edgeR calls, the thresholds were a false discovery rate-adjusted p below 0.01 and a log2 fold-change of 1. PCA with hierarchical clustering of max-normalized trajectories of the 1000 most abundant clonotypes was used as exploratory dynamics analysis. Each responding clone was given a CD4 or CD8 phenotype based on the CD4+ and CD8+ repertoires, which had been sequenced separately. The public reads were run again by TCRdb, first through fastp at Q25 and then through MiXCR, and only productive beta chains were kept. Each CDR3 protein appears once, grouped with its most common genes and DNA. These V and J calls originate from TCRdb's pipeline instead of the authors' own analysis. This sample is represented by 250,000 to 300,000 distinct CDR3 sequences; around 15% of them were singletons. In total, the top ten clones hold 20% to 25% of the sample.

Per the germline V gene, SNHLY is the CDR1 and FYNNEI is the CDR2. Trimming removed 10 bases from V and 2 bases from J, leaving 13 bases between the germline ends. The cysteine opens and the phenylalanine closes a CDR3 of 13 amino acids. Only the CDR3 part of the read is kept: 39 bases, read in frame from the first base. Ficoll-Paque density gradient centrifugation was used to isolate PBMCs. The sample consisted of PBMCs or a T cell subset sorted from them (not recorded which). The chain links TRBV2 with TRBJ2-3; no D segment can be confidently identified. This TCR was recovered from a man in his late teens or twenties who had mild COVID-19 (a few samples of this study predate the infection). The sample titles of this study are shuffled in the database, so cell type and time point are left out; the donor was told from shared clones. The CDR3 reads CATSEPFTDTQYF. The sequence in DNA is TGTGCCACCTCAGAGCCCTTCACAGATACGCAGTATTTT.